The rows below give T cell receptor beta chains drawn from one sample of a study of control samples from healthy donors and cancer patients. The assay was immunoSEQ multiplex PCR, and TCRdb's table has in-frame clones only and misses some. The sample records 100,000 to 110,000 clones, 87% being singletons. The specimen was blood. Receptors originate from a woman in her forties or fifties in good health. Each CDR3 is given with its conserved first and last residue. Each record gives: CDR3 DNA, CDR3 protein, V gene, clone size, D gene, J gene, CDR3 length. A D gene is named only where the DNA matches it firmly. The listing skips clone size in some rows; elsewhere it reads once, few, many or a size class.

TGTGCCTGCTCGAATAATTGGGTTCAGCCCCAGCATTTT	CACSNNWVQPQHF	TRBV30	.	.	TRBJ1-5	13
TGTGCCAGCAGCTTAAGGGATAATGAAAAACTGTTTTTT	CASSLRDNEKLFF	TRBV5-6	.	.	TRBJ1-4	13
TGCGCCAGCAGCTTGGTGGCGGGAGGCACCGGGGAGCTGTTTTTT	CASSLVAGGTGELFF	TRBV5-1	.	TRBD2	TRBJ2-2	15
TGTGCCAGCAGTTCTGCTGGGACAAAGGGCTACACCTTC	CASSSAGTKGYTF	TRBV12-3/TRBV12-4	.	.	TRBJ1-2	13
TGTGCCAGCAGTCGACGAAAATCCGGGTCCACCTACAATGAGCAGTTCTTC	CASSRRKSGSTYNEQFF	TRBV9	.	.	TRBJ2-1	17
TGTGCCAGCAGCCGGAACCAAGACAGGTTGAGTGAGCAGTACTTC	CASSRNQDRLSEQYF	TRBV3-1/TRBV3-2	.	.	TRBJ2-7	15
TGTGCCAGCAAGATCTTGGCCACCGGGGAGCTGTTTTTT	CASKILATGELFF	TRBV6-5	.	.	TRBJ2-2	13
TGTGCCAGCAGTCCGGGGTACTCTGGAAACACCATATATTTT	CASSPGYSGNTIYF	TRBV6-5	.	.	TRBJ1-3	14
TGTGCCAGCAGCCAAGAATTTAGGGGCAATCAGCCCCAGCATTTT	CASSQEFRGNQPQHF	TRBV3-1/TRBV3-2	.	.	TRBJ1-5	15
TGTGCCAGCAGCCCACCCGGGGGAAAGTCGGGCACAGATACGCAGTATTTT	CASSPPGGKSGTDTQYF	TRBV7-9	.	.	TRBJ2-3	17
TGTGCCAGCAGCTTGGGCTTCGGAGGACAGGGAAAATCGAACACCATATATTTT	CASSLGFGGQGKSNTIYF	TRBV5-1	.	TRBD1	TRBJ1-3	18
TGCGCCAGCAGCGACGGGGGGGGCGCCGCAGATACGCAGTATTTT	CASSDGGGAADTQYF	TRBV10-2	.	TRBD2	TRBJ2-3	15
TGCAGTGCTAGTGGGGGAGTCGGCTACACCTTC	CSASGGVGYTF	TRBV20-1	.	.	TRBJ1-2	11
TGTGCCAGCAGCCCGCCCGGAAGCAATCAGCCCCAGCATTTT	CASSPPGSNQPQHF	TRBV5-6	.	.	TRBJ1-5	14
TGTGCCGGGGATAGGGTTGGGGCCAACGTCCTGACTTTC	CAGDRVGANVLTF	TRBV2	.	.	TRBJ2-6	13
TGTGCCAGCAGCTTAGGGGGACTAGTGTCAACAGATACGCAGTATTTT	CASSLGGLVSTDTQYF	TRBV13	.	TRBD2	TRBJ2-3	16
TGTGCCAGCAGCTTAGGACTAGCGGGGAGTGTAGGTACGCAGTATTTT	CASSLGLAGSVGTQYF	TRBV7-2	.	TRBD2	TRBJ2-3	16
TGTGCCAGCAGCCCCGAAGGGAACACTGAAGCTTTCTTT	CASSPEGNTEAFF	TRBV7-3	.	.	TRBJ1-1	13
TGTGCCAGCTCACCACAGGAGGACACTGAAGCTTTCTTT	CASSPQEDTEAFF	TRBV18	once	.	TRBJ1-1	13
TGCGCCAGCAGCCGTATTGGGTCCAACTACGAGCAGTACTTC	CASSRIGSNYEQYF	TRBV4-1	.	.	TRBJ2-7	14
TGTGCCAGCAGTGAACTCTACAGGGAATCCTATGGCTACACCTTC	CASSELYRESYGYTF	TRBV6-1	.	.	TRBJ1-2	15
TGTGCCAGCAGTTACAGGGGGGCGAGAAATGGCTACACCTTC	CASSYRGARNGYTF	TRBV6-5	once	.	TRBJ1-2	14
TGTGCCAGCAGCTACGGGGGGAGAGAGACCCAGTACTTC	CASSYGGRETQYF	TRBV7-9	.	TRBD2	TRBJ2-5	13
TGTGCCAGTAGTTTTACGCCGGGACAGGGGGCGTTGGGCACTGAAGCTTTCTTT	CASSFTPGQGALGTEAFF	TRBV19	.	TRBD1	TRBJ1-1	18
TGTGCCAGCAGCTTGGGAGGAGCCGGGTACAATGAGCAGTTCTTC	CASSLGGAGYNEQFF	TRBV13	.	.	TRBJ2-1	15
TGCAGCGTTGATAAGGACAGAAGCGGCGAAAAACTGTTTTTT	CSVDKDRSGEKLFF	TRBV29-1	.	.	TRBJ1-4	14
TGTGCCAGCAGCCACCGGGGAGCGGGAGGTGAAGATACGCAGTATTTT	CASSHRGAGGEDTQYF	TRBV27	.	TRBD2	TRBJ2-3	16
TGTGCCAGCAGTTACTCAGGCTATGGCTACACCTTC	CASSYSGYGYTF	TRBV6-5	.	.	TRBJ1-2	12
TGCGCCAGCAAAGAGGGTAGCTCTGGAAACACCATATATTTT	CASKEGSSGNTIYF	TRBV5-1	.	.	TRBJ1-3	14
TGTGCCAGTAGTGGCGGTCGCCACAATGAGCAGTTCTTC	CASSGGRHNEQFF	TRBV19	.	.	TRBJ2-1	13
TGTGCCAGCAGTTATTTGGTTCGGGAAATCCAAGAGACCCAGTACTTC	CASSYLVREIQETQYF	TRBV6-2/TRBV6-3	.	.	TRBJ2-5	16
TGCAGCGTTGAAAGCCCGGGAGATGAGACCCAGTACTTC	CSVESPGDETQYF	TRBV29-1	.	.	TRBJ2-5	13
TGTGCCTGGAGTTTGGTGAGGGTAGGGAATGAGCAGTTCTTC	CAWSLVRVGNEQFF	TRBV30	.	.	TRBJ2-1	14
TGTGCCAGCAGTTACTCGAAGGGGACCGGGGAGCTGTTTTTT	CASSYSKGTGELFF	TRBV6-6	.	.	TRBJ2-2	14
TGTGCCAGCTCCGAACAGGGGATGACCAAAAACATTCAGTACTTC	CASSEQGMTKNIQYF	TRBV2	.	TRBD1	TRBJ2-4	15